This T cell receptor beta chain derives from a study of T cells in Graves' hyperthyroidism and ophthalmopathy. This clonotype was counted at least ten times. After removal of 5 bases from V and 3 bases from J, the junction contained 9 bases not matched to a gene. The CDR3 contains 15 residues. Germline CDR1 is MDHEN and CDR2 is SYDVKM. The CDR3 regions of TCR beta were amplified from RNA transcripts. The HTBI primer set drove a first-round RT-PCR of the TCR CDR3. TCRdb ran MiXCR on the multiplex PCR reads and lists one entry per CDR3 protein. The data hold approximately 490,000 distinct CDR3 sequences, with around a fifth observed a single time.

Source material: blood. The chain joins TRBV28 to TRBJ2-7; 8 bases line up with TRBD2. The receptor comes from a woman in her 70s with Graves' ophthalmopathy. In DNA form, the CDR3 reads TGTGCCAGCAGTGGCGGGGGGCCTCAATTCTACGAGCAGTACTTC. It yields the protein CASSGGGPQFYEQYF.